Below, 20 T cell receptor beta chains from the same sample are listed, as sequenced in a study of cytomegalovirus exposure and HLA in healthy donors. Assay used: immunoSEQ multiplex PCR; TCRdb lists only in-frame clones, some missing. The table lists about 360,000 clones, just over 85% of them singletons, with approximately 0.8% in the top ten. The source material was PBMCs. The receptors here all came from a young woman in good health and CMV-seronegative.

The CDR3 protein is CASSLQGMAQETQYF. Here the CDR3 DNA reads TGTGCCAGCAGTTTACAGGGAATGGCACAAGAGACCCAGTACTTC. This rearrangement joins TRBV5-4 to TRBJ2-5, with a tentative D call TRBD1 (6 bases). CDR3 length: 15 residues. Per germline, CDR1 SGHNT and CDR2 YYREEE (reference sequence). With 5 bases removed from V and 2 bases from J, the gap between germline ends came to 16 bases. The full variable domain, its missing parts supplied by reference TRBV5-4 and TRBJ2-5, is ETGVTQSPTHLIKTRGQQVTLRCSSQSGHNTVSWYQQALGQGPQFIFQYYREEENGRGNFPPRFSGLQFPNYSSELNVNALELDDSALYLCASSLQGMAQETQYFGPGTRLLVL.

This clone was found once. This rearrangement joins TRBV5-1 to TRBJ1-2; D is perhaps TRBD1 (6 bases). CDR3 length: 14 residues. V lost 4 bases and J lost 5, with 15 bases in between. Per the germline V gene, CDR1 is SGHRS and CDR2 is YFSETQ. In DNA, the CDR3 is TGCGCCAGCAGCATCCTACAGGGTTCTTATGGCTACACCTTC. This encodes CASSILQGSYGYTF.

This clone came up a few times. This chain connects TRBV10-3 to TRBJ1-5; no reliable D call. Germline loops: CDR1 ENHRY, CDR2 SYGVKD. Between the trimmed V and J ends, which lost 3 bases and 4 bases, there was a span of 13 bases. The CDR3 consists of 15 residues. The CDR3 DNA sequence: TGTGCCATCAGTGATCGTTGGCAATATAATCAGCCCCAGCATTTT. Amino acid sequence: CAISDRWQYNQPQHF.

The chain carries TRBV9 and TRBJ2-7; 8 bases fit TRBD1. The CDR3 contains 17 residues. The germline V gene encodes CDR1 SGDLS and CDR2 YYNGEE. J gave up 2 bases and V 0 bases, and 10 bases lay outside the gene matches. Here the CDR3 reads CASSVGLTGVFAYEQYF. CDR3 in DNA: TGTGCCAGCAGCGTAGGTTTGACAGGGGTGTTCGCCTACGAGCAGTACTTC.

The CDR3 reads CASMRLAVDIQYF. The CDR3 nucleotides read TGTGCCAGCATGAGACTAGCTGTGGACATTCAGTACTTC. The chain links TRBV2 to TRBJ2-4; 7 nucleotides agree with TRBD2. V lost 7 bases, J lost 8 bases, and 8 bases stayed unmatched. Germline V gene sequence: CDR1 SNHLY, CDR2 FYNNEI. The CDR3 has 13 amino acids.

The gene calls are TRBV9 and TRBJ2-3, with a tentative D call TRBD2 (6 bases). This CDR3 has 13 amino acids. Germline V gives CDR1 SGDLS, CDR2 YYNGEE. V shed 6 bases and J shed 0 bases, with 8 bases lying between them. The CDR3: CASNSGSTDTQYF. As DNA, the CDR3 is TGTGCCAGCAATAGCGGTAGCACAGATACGCAGTATTTT.

V is TRBV6-5 and J is TRBJ1-1; TRBD1 matches 9 bases. Germline CDR1 reads MNHEY; CDR2 reads SVGAGI. The CDR3 contains 14 residues. The V gene end was trimmed by 6 bases and the J gene end by 4 bases; junction bases not matched to a gene: 6. CDR3 DNA: TGTGCCAGCAGCACAGGGGGCCGGATCACTGAAGCTTTCTTT. It codes for CASSTGGRITEAFF.

A few counts support this clone. The gene calls are TRBV4-1 and TRBJ1-5, with D possibly being TRBD1 (5 bases). The ends were cut back, 5 bases at V and 3 bases at J, with 11 bases in the middle. The germline V gene has CDR1 MGHRA and CDR2 YSYEKL. The CDR3 is made up of 14 amino acids. DNA for the CDR3: TGCGCCAGCAGCGCGCCAGGGTCCAATCAGCCCCAGCATTTT. As protein: CASSAPGSNQPQHF.

The CDR3 sequence: CASSSRTGSNQPQHF. As DNA, the CDR3 is TGCGCCAGCAGCTCCAGGACAGGTAGCAATCAGCCCCAGCATTTT. The chain uses TRBV4-1 and TRBJ1-5; 7 nucleotides agree with TRBD1. Trimming took 5 bases from V and 0 from J; bases not matched to a gene: 4. CDR1 is MGHRA and CDR2 is YSYEKL in the germline V gene. This CDR3 has 15 amino acids.

The V gene is TRBV5-6, the J gene TRBJ1-5; 10 positions match TRBD1. The trim removed 4 bases at V and 2 bases at J, leaving 12 bases unmatched. The germline CDR1 and CDR2 sequences are SGHDT and YYEEEE. The CDR3 spans 18 residues. CDR3 nucleotides: TGTGCCAGCAGCCTATTCCGGGACAGGGGACTTCGCAATCAGCCCCAGCATTTT. It yields the protein CASSLFRDRGLRNQPQHF.

The V gene is TRBV20-1, the J gene TRBJ2-1, with D hard to call. Trimming cost V 6 bases and J 6 bases, with 9 bases left between them. The CDR3 runs to 11 residues. Per germline, CDR1 DFQATT and CDR2 SNEGSKA (reference sequence). This chain's CDR3 is CSAESTNEQFF. The CDR3 DNA is TGCAGTGCCGAGAGCACCAATGAGCAGTTCTTC.

The chain has TRBV10-1 and TRBJ2-3; TRBD1 might be the D (5 bases). In germline, CDR1 is WNHNN, CDR2 SYGVQD (reference sequence). The CDR3 spans 15 residues. The V end lost 3 bases, the J end lost 2 bases, and 12 bases lay between the germline ends. CDR3 sequence (DNA): TGCGCCAGCAGTGAAGGGCAGGGCCTCACAGATACGCAGTATTTT. It yields the protein CASSEGQGLTDTQYF.

The rearrangement uses TRBV18 and TRBJ1-6; 9 bases are a match to TRBD1. Trimming cost V 5 bases and J 8 bases; bases outside gene matches: 10. This CDR3 contains 16 residues. Germline V gene data show CDR1 as KGHSH and CDR2 as LQKENI. The CDR3 is CASSEQGAGGDSPLHF. The CDR3 DNA reads as TGTGCCAGCTCAGAACAGGGGGCTGGGGGCGATTCACCCCTCCACTTT.

This rearrangement joins TRBV7-7 to TRBJ2-7; D ambiguous. V dropped 1 base and J dropped 0 bases, with 4 bases sitting between them. CDR1 and CDR2 (germline): SSHAT, FNYEAQ (reference sequence). This CDR3 region has 13 residues. The CDR3 DNA follows: TGTGCCAGCAGCTTAGGGGCCTCCTACGAGCAGTACTTC. It specifies CASSLGASYEQYF.

The chain couples TRBV15 to TRBJ1-4, with TRBD1 matching over 7 bases. Germline lookup yields CDR1 LNHNV and CDR2 YYDKDF (reference sequence). V lost 1 base to trimming and J lost 3 bases; unmatched junction nucleotides: 11. The CDR3 consists of 18 residues. The CDR3 here is CATSRGDRAVGSNEKLFF. The CDR3 DNA follows: TGTGCCACCAGCAGAGGAGACAGGGCTGTGGGGTCTAATGAAAAACTGTTTTTT.

The chain joins TRBV20-1 to TRBJ2-1; 8 bases line up with TRBD2. CDR1 is DFQATT, CDR2 SNEGSKA, per germline (reference sequence). This CDR3 has 11 residues. CDR3 bases: TGCAGGTTACAAGCGGGAGACGAGCAGTTCTTC. This encodes CRLQAGDEQFF.

The V call is TRBV5-4, the J call TRBJ2-1, with 8 bases that match TRBD2. Germline CDR1 reads SGHNT; CDR2 reads YYREEE (reference sequence). V trimming: 4 bases; J trimming: 0 bases; junction bases outside the gene matches: 3. The length of the CDR3 is 15 residues. The CDR3 region is CASSESGSSYNEQFF. In DNA, the CDR3 is TGTGCCAGCAGCGAGAGCGGGAGCTCCTACAATGAGCAGTTCTTC.

This chain links TRBV28 with TRBJ2-7, with a tentative D call TRBD2 (5 bases). Between the trimmed V and J ends, which lost 2 bases and 3 bases, there was a span of 14 bases. The CDR3 runs 15 residues. CDR1 is MDHEN and CDR2 is SYDVKM in the germline V gene. The CDR3 loop is CASSLDSLGSYEQYF. CDR3 nucleotide sequence: TGTGCCAGCAGTTTAGATTCCCTAGGGAGCTACGAGCAGTACTTC.

The chain employs TRBV4-1 and TRBJ2-7; TRBD1 matches at 9 bases. This CDR3 has 16 amino acids. Germline V lookup: CDR1 MGHRA, CDR2 YSYEKL. The trim removed 0 bases at V and 2 bases at J, leaving 5 bases unmatched. In nucleotides, the CDR3 is TGCGCCAGCAGCCAAGACACGGGACAGGGTGCCTACGAGCAGTACTTC. It specifies CASSQDTGQGAYEQYF.

J is TRBJ2-7 and V is TRBV28; D gene ambiguous. The CDR3 loop spans 16 amino acids. V lost 7 bases to trimming and J lost 8 bases, with 27 bases between them. The germline V gene encodes CDR1 MDHEN and CDR2 SYDVKM. This chain's CDR3 is CASTLNRGGSYLKQYF. For the CDR3, the DNA is TGTGCCAGCACCCTTAATCGTGGCGGCTCCTACTTGAAGCAGTACTTC. The complete variable domain, with remaining parts taken from reference TRBV28 and TRBJ2-7, reads DVKVTQSSRYLVKRTGEKVFLECVQDMDHENMFWYRQDPGLGLRLIYFSYDVKMKEKGDIPEGYSVSREKKERFSLILESASTNQTSMYLCASTLNRGGSYLKQYFGPGTRLTVT.